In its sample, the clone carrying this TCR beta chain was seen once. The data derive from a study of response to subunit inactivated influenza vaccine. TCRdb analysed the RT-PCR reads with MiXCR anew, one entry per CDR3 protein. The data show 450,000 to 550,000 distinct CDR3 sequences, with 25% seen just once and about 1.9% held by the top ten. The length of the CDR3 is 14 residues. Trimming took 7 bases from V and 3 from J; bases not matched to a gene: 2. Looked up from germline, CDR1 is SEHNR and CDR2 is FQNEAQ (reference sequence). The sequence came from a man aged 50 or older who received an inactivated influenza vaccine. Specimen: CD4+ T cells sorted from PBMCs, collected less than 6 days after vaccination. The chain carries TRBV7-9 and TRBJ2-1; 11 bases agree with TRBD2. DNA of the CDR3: TGTGCCAGCACACTAGCGGGGGACTACAATGAGCAGTTCTTC. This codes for CASTLAGDYNEQFF.